These 9 T cell receptor beta chains were all obtained from the same sample, sequenced in a study of CD8 T cells in ankylosing spondylitis. TCRdb itself ran the 5' RACE reads through MiXCR, one entry per CDR3 protein. The sample lists about 150,000 distinct CDR3 sequences, about 10% seen once, with about 4% in the top ten. The sequencing sample was made of blood, either unsorted or a sorted T cell fraction (not recorded which). Receptors originate from a female donor with ankylosing spondylitis or in good health (not recorded which).

This clonotype has ten or more counts. The chain is built from TRBV20-1 and TRBJ2-7; TRBD1 is a possible D gene (6 bases). The CDR3 loop spans 14 amino acids. Trimming removed 6 bases from V and 3 bases from J, with 18 bases in between. CDR1 and CDR2 from the germline V gene are DFQATT and SNEGSKA (reference sequence). CDR3 sequence reads: CSATSDRTYYEQYF. The DNA for the CDR3 is TGCAGTGCCACCTCCGACAGGACATACTACGAGCAGTACTTC.

V and J are TRBV3-1 and TRBJ1-1; D uncertain. The CDR3 totals 13 residues. Germline V gene data show CDR1 as LGHDT and CDR2 as YNNKEL (reference sequence). V lost 3 bases and J 4 bases, leaving 9 bases between the germline ends. CDR3 region: CASSHSGSTEAFF. CDR3 DNA: TGTGCCAGCAGCCATTCCGGCAGCACTGAAGCTTTCTTT. Together with reference TRBV3-1 and TRBJ1-1, the CDR3 gives the full variable domain: DTAVSQTPKYLVTQMGNDKSIKCEQNLGHDTMYWYKQDSKKFLKIMFSYNNKELIINETVPNRFSPKSPDKAHLNLHINSLELGDSAVYFCASSHSGSTEAFFGQGTRLTVV.

This clonotype was detected ten times or more. The chain carries TRBV20-1 and TRBJ2-7; D not certain. There are 12 residues in the CDR3. Between the trimmed V and J ends, which lost 1 base and 2 bases, there was a span of 6 bases. CDR1 DFQATT and CDR2 SNEGSKA come from the germline V gene (reference sequence). The CDR3: CSARGYPYEQYF. The CDR3 DNA reads as TGCAGTGCTAGAGGGTACCCCTACGAGCAGTACTTC.

This clonotype was detected many times. The chain uses TRBV5-1 and TRBJ2-2, with a tentative D call TRBD1 (6 bases). Looked up from germline, CDR1 is SGHRS and CDR2 is YFSETQ. Trimming left V 0 bases short and J 2 bases short, with 14 bases between. The CDR3 is made up of 17 amino acids. CDR3 in amino acids: CASSLAPQGPNTGELFF. The DNA for the CDR3 is TGCGCCAGCAGCTTGGCTCCACAGGGACCCAACACCGGGGAGCTGTTTTTT.

This clonotype was observed a handful of times. V gene TRBV12-3 or TRBV12-4 combines with J gene TRBJ2-5; unclear D gene. V was pared by 5 bases and J by 1 base, with 11 bases between. This CDR3 contains 14 residues. CDR3 nucleotides: TGTGCCAGCAGTCTTTTGTACTCCCAAGAGACCCAGTACTTC. Protein product: CASSLLYSQETQYF.

This clonotype was observed many times. The gene calls are TRBV3-1 and TRBJ2-1; 7 bases fit TRBD1. This CDR3 spans 14 amino acids. The V and J ends lost 2 bases and 8 bases, in that order; junction bases with no gene match: 6. Germline loops: CDR1 LGHDT, CDR2 YNNKEL (reference sequence). Here the CDR3 reads CASSQLTGRDEQFF. CDR3 nucleotides: TGTGCCAGCAGCCAACTGACAGGGCGTGATGAGCAGTTCTTC.

There are many counts of this clonotype. The chain is built from TRBV5-1 and TRBJ2-2, with 8 bases identical to TRBD2. In germline, CDR1 is SGHRS, CDR2 YFSETQ. V trimming: 1 base; J trimming: 0 bases; junction bases outside the gene matches: 2. The CDR3 sequence is 16 residues long. The CDR3 DNA is TGCGCCAGCAGCTTGCCGGGAGGGTCGAACACCGGGGAGCTGTTTTTT. Translation: CASSLPGGSNTGELFF.

The V call is TRBV12-3 or TRBV12-4, the J call TRBJ1-6, with D possibly TRBD1 on 5 matching bases. CDR3 length equals 12 residues. Trimming cost V 5 bases and J 7 bases, with 6 bases left between them. The CDR3 protein is CASSRQNSPLHF. CDR3 coding DNA: TGTGCCAGCAGTCGACAGAATTCACCCCTCCACTTT.

In the case of this clonotype: Germline is not matched at one junction end, which may reflect a read error. The chain is built from TRBV7-9 and TRBJ2-3; no clear D gene. Germline V gene sequence: CDR1 SEHNR, CDR2 FQNEAQ (reference sequence). The CDR3 loop spans 11 amino acids. The CDR3: CASSFTDTLYF. Here the CDR3 DNA reads TGTGCCAGCAGCTTCACAGATACGCTGTATTTT.